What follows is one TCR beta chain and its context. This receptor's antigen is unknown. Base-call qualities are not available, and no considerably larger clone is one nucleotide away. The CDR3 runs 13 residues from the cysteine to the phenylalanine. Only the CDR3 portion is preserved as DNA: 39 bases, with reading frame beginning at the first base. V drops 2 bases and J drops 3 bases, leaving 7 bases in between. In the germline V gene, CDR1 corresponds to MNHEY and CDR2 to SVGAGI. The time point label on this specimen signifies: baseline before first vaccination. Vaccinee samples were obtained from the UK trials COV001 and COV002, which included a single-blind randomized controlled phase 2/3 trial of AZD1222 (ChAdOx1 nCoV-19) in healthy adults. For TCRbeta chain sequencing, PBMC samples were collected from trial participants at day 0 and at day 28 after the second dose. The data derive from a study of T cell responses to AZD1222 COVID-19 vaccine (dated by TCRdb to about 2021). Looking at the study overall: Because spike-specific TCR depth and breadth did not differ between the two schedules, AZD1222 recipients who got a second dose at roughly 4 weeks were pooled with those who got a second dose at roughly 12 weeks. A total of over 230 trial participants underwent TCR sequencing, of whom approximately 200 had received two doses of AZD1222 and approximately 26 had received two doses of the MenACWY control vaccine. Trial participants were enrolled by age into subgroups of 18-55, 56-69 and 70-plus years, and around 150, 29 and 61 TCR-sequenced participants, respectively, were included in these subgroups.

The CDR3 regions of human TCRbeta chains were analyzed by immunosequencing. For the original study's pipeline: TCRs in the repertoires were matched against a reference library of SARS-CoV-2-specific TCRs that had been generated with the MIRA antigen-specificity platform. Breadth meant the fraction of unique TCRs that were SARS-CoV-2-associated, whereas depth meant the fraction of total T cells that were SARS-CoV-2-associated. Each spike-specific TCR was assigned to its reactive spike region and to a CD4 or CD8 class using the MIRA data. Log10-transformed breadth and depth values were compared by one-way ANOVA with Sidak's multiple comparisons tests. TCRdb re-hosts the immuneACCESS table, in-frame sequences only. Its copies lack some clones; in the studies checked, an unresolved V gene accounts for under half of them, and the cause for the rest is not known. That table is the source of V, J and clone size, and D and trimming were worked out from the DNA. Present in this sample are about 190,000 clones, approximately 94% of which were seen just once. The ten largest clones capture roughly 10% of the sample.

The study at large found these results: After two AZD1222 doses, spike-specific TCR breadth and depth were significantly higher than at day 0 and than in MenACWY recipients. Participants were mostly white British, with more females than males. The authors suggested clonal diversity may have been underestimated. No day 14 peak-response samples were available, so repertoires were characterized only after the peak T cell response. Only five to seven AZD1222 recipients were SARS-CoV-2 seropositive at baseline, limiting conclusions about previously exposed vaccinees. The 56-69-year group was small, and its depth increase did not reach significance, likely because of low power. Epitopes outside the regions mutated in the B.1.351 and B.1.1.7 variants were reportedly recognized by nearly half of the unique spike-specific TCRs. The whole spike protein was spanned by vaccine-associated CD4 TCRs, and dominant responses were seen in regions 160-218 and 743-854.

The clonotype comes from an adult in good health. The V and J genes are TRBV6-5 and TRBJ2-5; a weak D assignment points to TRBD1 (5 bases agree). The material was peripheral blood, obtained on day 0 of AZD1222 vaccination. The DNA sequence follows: TGTGCCAGCAGTTACCACAGGAAAGAGACCCAGTACTTC. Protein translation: CASSYHRKETQYF.